The 14 T cell receptor beta chains below were found in one sample sequenced in a study of beta chain features in type 1 diabetes. Whole-study findings and limits: All four CD4+ subsets from Type 1 diabetes patients carried moderately but significantly shorter TCRB CDR3s.

These receptors lack a known antigen. Sequenced material consisted of expressed TCRB transcripts (all of the isolated RNA was reverse transcribed). Profiled with immunoSEQ multiplex PCR; TCRdb holds only in-frame clones, not every one. This table holds a few hundred thousand clones, approximately 14% found once. The sequencing sample was made of naive CD4+ T cells from blood. These receptors came from a young man with type 1 diabetes.

The chain employs TRBV6-5 and TRBJ2-3; D perhaps matches TRBD2 (5 bases). Germline CDR1 is MNHEY and CDR2 is SVGAGI. The CDR3 totals 11 residues. The CDR3 sequence: CGTGWVDTQYF. Here the CDR3 DNA reads TGTGGGACGGGGTGGGTAGATACGCAGTATTTT.

The chain links TRBV7-8 to TRBJ1-3; D remains unclear. CDR1 and CDR2 (germline): SGHVS, FQNEAQ. The CDR3 spans 15 residues. Deletions cut 3 bases from V and 0 bases from J, with 9 bases between. The CDR3 sequence is CASSFPSNSGNTIYF. The DNA for the CDR3 is TGTGCCAGCAGCTTCCCCAGTAACTCTGGAAACACCATATATTTT.

The table lists this clone with a few counts. V and J are TRBV30 and TRBJ2-7; TRBD2 might be the D (6 bases). The germline gives CDR1 GTSNPN, CDR2 SVGIG (reference sequence). The length of the CDR3 is 13 residues. CDR3 residues: CACRGRGYNEQYF. CDR3 DNA sequence: TGTGCTTGCCGAGGACGGGGGTATAACGAGCAGTACTTC.

There are a few counts of this clone. The V and J genes are TRBV18 and TRBJ1-1; a weak D match, TRBD1 (5 bases). The germline gives CDR1 KGHSH, CDR2 LQKENI. This CDR3 is 14 amino acids long. Trimming took 3 bases from V and 0 from J, leaving 8 bases between them. In DNA form, the CDR3 reads TGTGCCAGCTCACCGACAGCCATGAACACTGAAGCTTTCTTT. Translated: CASSPTAMNTEAFF.

V is TRBV25-1 and J is TRBJ2-3; 7 nucleotides align to TRBD2. This CDR3 spans 16 amino acids. The V and J ends lost 0 bases and 1 base, in that order; junction bases with no gene match: 4. CDR1 MGHDK and CDR2 SYGVNS come from the germline V gene. CDR3 region: CASSEYLAGGTDTQYF. As DNA, the CDR3 is TGTGCCAGCAGTGAATATCTTGCGGGGGGCACAGATACGCAGTATTTT.

This clone was observed a few times. J is TRBJ1-2 and V is TRBV29-1; no clear D. Germline assignment: CDR1 SQVTM and CDR2 ANQGSEA. CDR3 size: 12 residues. V was cut by 0 bases and J by 8 bases, with 10 bases left in between. The CDR3 DNA reads as TGCAGCGTTGAAGATACGTCGGGGGGCTACACCTTC. Translation gives CSVEDTSGGYTF.

The genes are TRBV9 and TRBJ2-5; D ambiguous. The V gene lost 0 bases and the J gene lost 5 bases, with 11 bases spanning the gap. The CDR3 length is 14 residues. Per the germline V gene, CDR1 is SGDLS and CDR2 is YYNGEE. For the CDR3, the DNA is TGTGCCAGCAGCGTAGCCAGCTTCGGGGAGACCCAGTACTTC. Translating it yields CASSVASFGETQYF.

The chain employs TRBV9 and TRBJ2-3, with 9 bases matching TRBD2. The CDR3 is 17 amino acids. Per germline, CDR1 SGDLS and CDR2 YYNGEE. The ends lost 3 bases at V and 3 bases at J; junction bases unmatched: 11. CDR3 amino acids: CASSAGAAGGTTDTQYF. CDR3 bases: TGTGCCAGCAGCGCCGGGGCGGCGGGAGGGACGACAGATACGCAGTATTTT.

This clone was seen only a few times. The chain joins TRBV15 to TRBJ1-4; 7 bases map to TRBD1. V dropped 1 base and J dropped 8; count of bases not matched to a gene: 7. Germline CDR1 reads LNHNV; CDR2 reads YYDKDF (reference sequence). The CDR3 contains 15 residues. The CDR3 sequence is CATSRGQGGGEKLFF. CDR3 DNA sequence: TGTGCCACCAGCAGAGGACAGGGTGGCGGGGAAAAACTGTTTTTT.

The V gene is TRBV7-2, the J gene TRBJ2-5, with 10 bases lining up with TRBD2. Germline V CDR1 and CDR2: SGHTA, FQGNSA. Trimming at V came to 1 base and at J to 5 bases, leaving 4 bases not matched to a gene. The CDR3 contains 15 residues. The CDR3 protein is CASSLGAGGLETQYF. The DNA for the CDR3 is TGTGCCAGCAGCTTAGGAGCGGGAGGGCTTGAGACCCAGTACTTC.

This clone occurred a few times. The rearrangement joins TRBV5-1 to TRBJ2-5, with TRBD1 matching over 7 bases. Germline V CDR1 and CDR2: SGHRS, YFSETQ. The length of the CDR3 is 15 residues. The V gene end was trimmed by 4 bases and the J gene end by 5 bases; junction bases not matched to a gene: 11. The CDR3 loop is CASSGQDPQAETQYF. In DNA, the CDR3 is TGCGCCAGCAGCGGACAGGACCCCCAAGCGGAGACCCAGTACTTC.

This clone was seen a few times. The J gene is TRBJ2-5, the V gene TRBV5-1; perhaps TRBD1 as D (5 bases). Trimming took 4 bases from V and 5 from J, leaving 12 bases between them. CDR1 is SGHRS and CDR2 is YFSETQ in the germline V gene. CDR3 length: 13 residues. The CDR3 DNA follows: TGCGCCAGCAGCGCCATCCGACAGGAGACCCAGTACTTC. Translation: CASSAIRQETQYF.

The chain employs TRBV25-1 and TRBJ1-1; 7 bases match TRBD1. CDR3 length: 16 amino acids. CDR1 is MGHDK and CDR2 is SYGVNS in the germline V gene. J gave up 2 bases and V 3 bases, and 9 bases lay outside the gene matches. The DNA for the CDR3 is TGTGCCAGCAGTGACCTCATCAGGACAGGAAACACTGAAGCTTTCTTT. Amino acid sequence: CASSDLIRTGNTEAFF.

CDR3 nucleotides: TGTGCCAGTAGTAAGGCTAGCGGCTACGAGCAGTACTTC. Its protein product is CASSKASGYEQYF. V and J are TRBV19 and TRBJ2-7, with 7 bases fitting TRBD2. The CDR3 is 13 amino acids. Per germline, CDR1 LNHDA and CDR2 SQIVND (reference sequence). The ends lost 4 bases at V and 3 bases at J; junction bases unmatched: 3.